This TCR beta chain is from a study of cytomegalovirus exposure and HLA in healthy donors. Whole-study context: Just over 80% of roughly 400 genotyped donors fell in the Caucasian-associated ancestry cluster.

The donors, nominally healthy at sampling, likely had unrecorded immune exposures. General observations from the study: In a later analysis, a missense DCLRE1C variant was linked to TCR beta V- and J-gene trimming. Reports state that TCR beta sequences accurately predicted most subjects' HLA-A and HLA-B alleles.

13 Jbeta primers and 60 Vbeta primers were used for the PCR. TCRdb's copy holds only in-frame clones and misses some; the assay was immunoSEQ multiplex PCR. This table holds about 180,000 clones, under 85% found once. On this clone: Its specificity is not known.

Per germline, CDR1 SNHLY and CDR2 FYNNEI. V shed 6 bases, J shed 0 bases, and the junction held 4 bases outside the gene matches. There are 14 residues in the CDR3. This chain joins TRBV2 and TRBJ2-5; 7 bases are a match to TRBD1. The sequence was obtained from a male donor in good health and CMV-seronegative. Sequenced input: PBMCs. This CDR3 reads CASRRGRDQETQYF. CDR3 DNA: TGTGCCAGCAGGAGGGGGCGGGACCAAGAGACCCAGTACTTC.